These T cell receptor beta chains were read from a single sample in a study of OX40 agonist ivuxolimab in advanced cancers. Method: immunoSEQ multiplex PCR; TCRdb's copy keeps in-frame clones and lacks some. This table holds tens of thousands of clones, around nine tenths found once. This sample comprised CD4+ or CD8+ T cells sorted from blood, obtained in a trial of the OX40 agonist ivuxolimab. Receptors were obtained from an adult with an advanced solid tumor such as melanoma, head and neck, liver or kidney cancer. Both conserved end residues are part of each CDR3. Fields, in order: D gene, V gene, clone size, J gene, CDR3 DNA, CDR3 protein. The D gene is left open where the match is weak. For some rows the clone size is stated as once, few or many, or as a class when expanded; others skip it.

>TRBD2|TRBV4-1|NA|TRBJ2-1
TGCGCCAGCAGCCAAGTTACGGGAGGGGGCAATGAGCAGTTCTTC
CASSQVTGGGNEQFF
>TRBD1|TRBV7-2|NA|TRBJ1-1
TGTGCCAGCAGCTGGACAGGCTTCCGGAACACTGAAGCTTTCTTT
CASSWTGFRNTEAFF
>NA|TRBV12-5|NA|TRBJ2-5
TGTGCTAGTGGTACTCGTATCACCTCCCAAGAGACCCAGTACTTC
CASGTRITSQETQYF
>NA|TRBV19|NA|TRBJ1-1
TGTGCCAGTGCGGCAGGGTCTGTGGAGTTCCCTGAAGCTTTCTTT
CASAAGSVEFPEAFF
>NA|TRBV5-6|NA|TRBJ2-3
TGTGCCAGCAGTTATGGGGGGAGGAGCACAGATACGCAGTATTTT
CASSYGGRSTDTQYF
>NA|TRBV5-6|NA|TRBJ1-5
TGTGCCAGCAGCTTGTATGCAGGGCGGTATAGCAATCAGCCCCAGCATTTT
CASSLYAGRYSNQPQHF
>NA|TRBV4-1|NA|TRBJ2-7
TGCGCCAGCAGCCCCACAGTCTACGAGCAGTACTTC
CASSPTVYEQYF
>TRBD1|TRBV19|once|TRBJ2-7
TGTGCCAGTAGTCCGGGGCCAGGGGGCTCCTACGAGCAGTACTTC
CASSPGPGGSYEQYF
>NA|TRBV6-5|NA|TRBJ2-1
TGTGCCAGCAGTTTATCCGGGACCGGACTTGGGCAGTTCTTC
CASSLSGTGLGQFF
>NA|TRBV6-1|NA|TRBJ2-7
TGTGCCAGCAGTGAAGGGAAGGTTAGCGTCTCCTACGAGCAGTACTTC
CASSEGKVSVSYEQYF
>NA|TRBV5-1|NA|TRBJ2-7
TGCGCCAGCAGCTTGGCGGACAACCTCTACGAGCAGTACTTC
CASSLADNLYEQYF
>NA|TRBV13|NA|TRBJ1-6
TGTGCCAGCAGGGGAGGGGAGGATTCACCCCTCCACTTT
CASRGGEDSPLHF
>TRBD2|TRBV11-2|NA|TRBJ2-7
TGTGCCAGCAGCTTAGCCACCTCGGGGGGGTTCTACGAGCAGTACTTC
CASSLATSGGFYEQYF
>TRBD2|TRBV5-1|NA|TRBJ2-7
TGCGCCAGCAGCTCTTCCCGGGGACTAGCGGGAGACTACGAGCAGTACTTC
CASSSSRGLAGDYEQYF
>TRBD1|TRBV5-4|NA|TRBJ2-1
TGTGCCAGCATCCCAGGGACAGGACACAATGAGCAGTTCTTC
CASIPGTGHNEQFF
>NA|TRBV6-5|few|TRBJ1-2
TGTGCCAGCAGTTACATACGGGGAAACTATGGCTACACCTTC
CASSYIRGNYGYTF
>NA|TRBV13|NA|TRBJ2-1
TGTGCCAGCAGCACAGAGGGGAGCATGAGCTCCTACAATGAGCAGTTCTTC
CASSTEGSMSSYNEQFF
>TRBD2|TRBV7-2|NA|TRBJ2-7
TGTGCCAGCAGCACCCGGACTAGTCAACTACGCTCCTACGAGCAGTACTTC
CASSTRTSQLRSYEQYF
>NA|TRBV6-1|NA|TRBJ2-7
TGTGCCAGCAGTGAATTTCCCTACGAGCAGTACTTC
CASSEFPYEQYF
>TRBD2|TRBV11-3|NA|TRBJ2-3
TGTGCCAGCAGCTTTAGCCTAGCGGGCCTAGATACGCAGTATTTT
CASSFSLAGLDTQYF
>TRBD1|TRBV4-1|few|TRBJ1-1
TGCGCCAGCAGCCACCTGACAGGGAAGAACACTGAAGCTTTCTTT
CASSHLTGKNTEAFF
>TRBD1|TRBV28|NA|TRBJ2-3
TGTGCCAGCGGGGGACAGAACACAGATACGCAGTATTTT
CASGGQNTDTQYF
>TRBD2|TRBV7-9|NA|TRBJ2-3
TGTGCCAGCGGGGTACTAGCGGGAGGGGCAGATACGCAGTATTTT
CASGVLAGGADTQYF
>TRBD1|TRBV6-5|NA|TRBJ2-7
TGTGCCAGCAGTTACTCGGGACAGCCCTACGAGCAGTACTTC
CASSYSGQPYEQYF
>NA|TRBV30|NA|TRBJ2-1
TGTGCCTGGAGTGTTGGGTTATCCAATGAGCAGTTCTTC
CAWSVGLSNEQFF
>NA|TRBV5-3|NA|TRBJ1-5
TGTGCCAGAAGCTTGGCCTTAAATGGGGGCAATCAGCCCCAGCATTTT
CARSLALNGGNQPQHF
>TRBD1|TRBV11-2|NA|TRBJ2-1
TGTGCCAGCAGCCCATTGGGACAGGGGGCGGGGAATGAGCAGTTCTTC
CASSPLGQGAGNEQFF
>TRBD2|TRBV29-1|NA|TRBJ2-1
TGCAGCGCGAATCCGGGAGGCCTCTACAATGAGCAGTTCTTC
CSANPGGLYNEQFF
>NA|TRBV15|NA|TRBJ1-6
TGTGCCACCAGCAGAGAACGGGGGTCCCATTCACCCCTCCACTTT
CATSRERGSHSPLHF
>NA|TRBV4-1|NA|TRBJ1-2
TGCGCCAGCAGCCAAGAAGAAAGTAGAGGACCTACTTATGGCTACACCTTC
CASSQEESRGPTYGYTF
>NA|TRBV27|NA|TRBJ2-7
TGTGCCAGCAGTTTATCAGCCCTAGGGATCTACGAGCAGTACTTC
CASSLSALGIYEQYF
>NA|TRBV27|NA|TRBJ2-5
TGTGCCAGCAGTTTATCCGCAGGACAGTACCAAGAGACCCAGTACTTC
CASSLSAGQYQETQYF
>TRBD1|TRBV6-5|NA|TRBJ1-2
TGTGCCAGCAGTTACTCGATCACGGGGGACAGCTATGGCTACACCTTC
CASSYSITGDSYGYTF
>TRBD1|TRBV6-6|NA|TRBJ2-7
TGTGCCAGCAGTCGGGGCAGGGGGATCTACGAGCAGTACTTC
CASSRGRGIYEQYF
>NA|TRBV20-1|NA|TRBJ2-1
TGCAGTGCTAGAGTCCCCTCGGAGCAGTTCTTC
CSARVPSEQFF
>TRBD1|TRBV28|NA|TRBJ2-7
TGTGCCAGCAACGACAGGGGACTTGAACACTACGAGCAGTACTTC
CASNDRGLEHYEQYF
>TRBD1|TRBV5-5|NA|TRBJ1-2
TGTGCCAGCAGCTTCTACCGGGACAGGGGTATCAATGGCTACACCTTC
CASSFYRDRGINGYTF
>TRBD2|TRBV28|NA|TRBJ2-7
TGTGCCAGCAGTTTATTCGCTAGCGGGACCTCCTACGAGCAGTACTTC
CASSLFASGTSYEQYF
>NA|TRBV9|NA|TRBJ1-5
TGTGCCAGCAGCGTGGAGGGGGGGGCCGCAGGACCCCAGCATTTT
CASSVEGGAAGPQHF
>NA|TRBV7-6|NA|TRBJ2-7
TGTGCCAGCAGCTTAGAATCGGGGAGGTACGAGCAGTACTTC
CASSLESGRYEQYF
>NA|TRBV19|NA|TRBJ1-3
TGTGCCAGTAGTTTCGGACCGAGAGACACCATATATTTT
CASSFGPRDTIYF
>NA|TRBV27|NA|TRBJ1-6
TGTGCCAGCAGTACGGGGGAAAGTAATTCACCCCTCCACTTT
CASSTGESNSPLHF
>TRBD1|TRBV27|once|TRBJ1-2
TGTGCCAGCAGCCCTCAGGGGGCGAACTATGGCTACACCTTC
CASSPQGANYGYTF
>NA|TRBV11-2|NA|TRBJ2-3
TGTGCCAGCAGCTTCTACACAGATACGCAGTATTTT
CASSFYTDTQYF
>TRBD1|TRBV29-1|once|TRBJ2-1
TGCAGCGGGAATACTGAAGGCTGGACAGGGAACGGTCTTGAGCAGTTCTTC
CSGNTEGWTGNGLEQFF
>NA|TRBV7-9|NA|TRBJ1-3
TGTGCCAGCAGTTCGACACTTGGAAACACCATATATTTT
CASSSTLGNTIYF
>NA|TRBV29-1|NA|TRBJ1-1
TGCAGCGTTGAAGATTGGGTGCCAACAGCCCGGGGTGGGCACACTGAAGCTTTCTTT
CSVEDWVPTARGGHTEAFF
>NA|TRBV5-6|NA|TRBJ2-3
TGTGCCAGCAGCTTGGCCCCAGATACGCAGTATTTT
CASSLAPDTQYF